This T cell receptor (beta chain) was sequenced during a study of blood T cell repertoires in COVID-19. On the study more broadly: Samples of COVID-19 (acute and convalescent) were obtained from the United States, Italy and Spain. From T cells, B-cell-depleted T cells, or PBMCs came the material, which was cDNA or gDNA.

V lost 0 bases to trimming and J lost 6 bases; unmatched junction nucleotides: 13. The CDR3 extends over 17 amino acids. The germline V gene has CDR1 SGDLS and CDR2 YYNGEE. As handled by the study authors: Amplifying reference gene primers gave estimates of nucleated cell counts. Measured with immunoSEQ multiplex PCR; TCRdb has only the in-frame clones, and not every one. The DNA was the basis for D and trimming; V, J and clone size are from that table. The sample has 70,000 to 80,000 clones, around 85% seen once. The clonotype was recovered from a woman older than 75 with active or convalescent COVID-19. This chain joins TRBV9 and TRBJ2-3; 7 bases map to TRBD2. Source material: peripheral blood. This CDR3 reads CASSVAPLGGGVDTQYF. CDR3 DNA: TGTGCCAGCAGCGTAGCTCCCCTTGGTGGGGGGGTGGATACGCAGTATTTT. Complete variable domain (other parts from reference TRBV9 and TRBJ2-3): DSGVTQTPKHLITATGQRVTLRCSPRSGDLSVYWYQQSLDQGLQFLIQYYNGEERAKGNILERFSAQQFPDLHSELNLSSLELGDSALYFCASSVAPLGGGVDTQYFGPGTRLTVL.